This T cell receptor (beta chain) was sequenced in a study of cytomegalovirus exposure and HLA in healthy donors. Study as a whole: Earlier findings included approximately 120 million unique TCR beta sequences obtained from 180 million or so T cells.

The CDR3 extends over 13 amino acids. Germline V gives CDR1 LNHDA, CDR2 SQIVND (reference sequence). Trimming removed 4 bases from V and 5 bases from J, with 11 bases in between. As for this clone: What it recognizes is unknown.

60 Vbeta and 13 Jbeta primers were used in PCR. Sequenced by immunoSEQ multiplex PCR; TCRdb stores in-frame clones only, minus some. The repertoire has roughly 98,000 clones, approximately 80% of them found once; the top ten carry around 7.2%. Study observations and caveats: Listed as cytomegalovirus-associated were 150 or so TCR beta chains.

The source is a female donor in good health and CMV-seronegative. The sample was PBMCs. The chain recombines TRBV19 with TRBJ1-2; no reliable D call. Written as DNA, the CDR3 is TGTGCCAGTAGTACAGGTGCCCCTTATGGCTACACCTTC. Translated: CASSTGAPYGYTF.